The TCR beta chain described here comes from a study of blood T cell repertoires in COVID-19. Study-level background: Donors in the United States, Italy and Spain gave samples during acute or convalescent COVID-19. In each case, the material was cDNA or gDNA derived from T cells, B-cell-depleted T cells, or PBMCs.

How the authors handled the data: Reference gene primer amplification gave nucleated cell count estimates. Assay: immunoSEQ multiplex PCR; the TCRdb copy retains only in-frame clones and omits some. That table is the source of V, J and clone size, and D and trimming were worked out from the DNA. The profile shows 240,000 or so clones, roughly 90% of them singletons. The CDR3 spans 13 residues. In germline, CDR1 is GTSNPN, CDR2 SVGIG (reference sequence). For this clone: One end of the junction is discordant with germline, which a read error may explain.

Sequencing was performed on peripheral blood. The sequence came from a woman aged 25 to 45 with acute or convalescent COVID-19. J is TRBJ2-2 and V is TRBV30; perhaps TRBD2 as D (6 bases). The CDR3 protein is CAWSKTGTGVLFF. CDR3 nucleotide sequence: TGTGCCTGGAGCAAAACGGGTACGGGGGTGCTGTTTTTT.